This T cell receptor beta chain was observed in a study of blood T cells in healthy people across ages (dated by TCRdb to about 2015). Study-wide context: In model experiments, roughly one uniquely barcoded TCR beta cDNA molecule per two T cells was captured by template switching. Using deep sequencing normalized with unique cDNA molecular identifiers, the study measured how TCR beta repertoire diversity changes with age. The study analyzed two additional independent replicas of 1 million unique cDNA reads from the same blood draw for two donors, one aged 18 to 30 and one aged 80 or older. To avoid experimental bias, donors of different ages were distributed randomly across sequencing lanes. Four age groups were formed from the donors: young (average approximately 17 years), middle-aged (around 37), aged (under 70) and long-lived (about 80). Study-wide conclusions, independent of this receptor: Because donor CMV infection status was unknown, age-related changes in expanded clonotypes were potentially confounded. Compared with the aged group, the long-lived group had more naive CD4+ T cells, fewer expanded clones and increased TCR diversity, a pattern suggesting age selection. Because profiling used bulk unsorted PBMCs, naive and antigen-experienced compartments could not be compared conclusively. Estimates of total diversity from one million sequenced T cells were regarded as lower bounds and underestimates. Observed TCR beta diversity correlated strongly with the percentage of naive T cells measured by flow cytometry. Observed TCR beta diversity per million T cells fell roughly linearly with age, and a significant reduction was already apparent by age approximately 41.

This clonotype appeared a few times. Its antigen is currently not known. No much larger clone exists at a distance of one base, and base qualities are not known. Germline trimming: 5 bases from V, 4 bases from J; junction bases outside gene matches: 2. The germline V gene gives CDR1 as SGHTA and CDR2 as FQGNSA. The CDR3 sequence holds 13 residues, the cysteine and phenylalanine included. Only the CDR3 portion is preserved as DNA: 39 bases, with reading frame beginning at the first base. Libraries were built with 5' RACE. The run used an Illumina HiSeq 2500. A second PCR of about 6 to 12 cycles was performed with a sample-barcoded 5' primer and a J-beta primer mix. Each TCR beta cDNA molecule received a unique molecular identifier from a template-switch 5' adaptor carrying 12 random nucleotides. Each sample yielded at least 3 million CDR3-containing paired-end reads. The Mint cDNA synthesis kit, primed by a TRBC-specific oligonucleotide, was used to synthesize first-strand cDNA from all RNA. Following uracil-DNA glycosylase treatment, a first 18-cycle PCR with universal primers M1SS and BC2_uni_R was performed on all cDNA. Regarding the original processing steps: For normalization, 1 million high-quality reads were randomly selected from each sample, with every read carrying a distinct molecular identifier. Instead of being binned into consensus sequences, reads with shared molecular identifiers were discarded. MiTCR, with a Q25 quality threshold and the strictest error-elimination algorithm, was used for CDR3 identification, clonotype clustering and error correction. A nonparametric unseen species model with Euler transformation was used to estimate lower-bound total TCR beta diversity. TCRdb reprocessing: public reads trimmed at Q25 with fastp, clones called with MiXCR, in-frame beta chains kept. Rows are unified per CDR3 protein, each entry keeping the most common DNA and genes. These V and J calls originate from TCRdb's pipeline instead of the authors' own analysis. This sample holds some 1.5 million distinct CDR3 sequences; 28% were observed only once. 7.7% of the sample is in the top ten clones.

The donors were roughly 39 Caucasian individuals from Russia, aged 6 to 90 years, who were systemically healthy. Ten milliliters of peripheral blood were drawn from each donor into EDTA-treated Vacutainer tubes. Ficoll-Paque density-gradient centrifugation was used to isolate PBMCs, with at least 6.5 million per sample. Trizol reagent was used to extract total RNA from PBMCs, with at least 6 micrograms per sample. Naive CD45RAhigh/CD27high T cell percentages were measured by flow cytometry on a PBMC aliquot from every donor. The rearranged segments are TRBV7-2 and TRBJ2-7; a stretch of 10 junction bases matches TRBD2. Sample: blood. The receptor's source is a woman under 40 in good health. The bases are TGTGCCAGCAGCCTTAGCGGGAGGTACGAGCAGTACTTC. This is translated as CASSLSGRYEQYF. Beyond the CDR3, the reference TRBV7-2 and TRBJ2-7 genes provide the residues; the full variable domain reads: GAGVSQSPSNKVTEKGKDVELRCDPISGHTALYWYRQSLGQGLEFLIYFQGNSAPDKSGLPSDRFSAERTGGSVSTLTIQRTQQEDSAVYLCASSLSGRYEQYFGPGTRLTVT.